A selection of T cell receptor beta chains follows, all from one sample in a study of tumor-infiltrating lymphocytes in primary liver carcinoma. TCRdb analysed the multiplex PCR reads with MiXCR anew, one entry per CDR3 protein. Of some 64,000 distinct CDR3 sequences listed, about two thirds are singletons. Sequences were obtained from liver tumor tissue from sampling region 4. Receptors were obtained from a man aged 40-49 years with primary liver carcinoma and hepatitis B virus infection. CDR3s include the opening cysteine and the closing phenylalanine or tryptophan. D genes are given only for firm matches. The listing skips clone size in some rows; elsewhere it reads once, few, many or a size class.

size | J | V | D | CDR3 | DNA
few | TRBJ1-1 | TRBV29-1 | TRBD1 | CSVTGGLLLDTEAFF | TGCAGCGTGACAGGGGGCCTCCTCCTGGACACTGAAGCTTTCTTT
NA | TRBJ2-7 | TRBV12-3/TRBV12-4 | NA | CASSGSISFELYF | TGTGCCAGCAGTGGAAGCATCTCCTTCGAGCTGTACTTC
many | TRBJ2-5 | TRBV11-2 | NA | CASSLEGVAQYF | TGTGCCAGCAGTCTAGAGGGTGTGGCCCAGTACTTC
medium-sized | TRBJ2-7 | TRBV6-6 | TRBD2 | CASSSSREVSYEQYF | TGTGCCAGCAGTTCTAGCCGGGAGGTCTCCTACGAGCAGTACTTC
NA | TRBJ2-7 | TRBV12-3/TRBV12-4 | TRBD2 | CDSSLLAGGPPYEQYF | TGTGACAGCAGTTTATTAGCGGGAGGGCCTCCCTACGAGCAGTACTTC
NA | TRBJ1-2 | TRBV4-1 | TRBD1 | CANSQGDRSYGYTF | TGCGCCAACAGCCAAGGGGACAGGAGCTATGGTTACACCTTC
NA | TRBJ2-2 | TRBV5-5 | TRBD1 | CPSSSRQGDSKYSTGELFF | TGTCCCAGCAGCTCCAGACAGGGCGATTCAAAATACTCGACCGGGGAGCTGTTCTTT
few | TRBJ2-7 | TRBV6-1 | NA | CASRLVGSYEQYF | TGTGCCAGCAGGTTAGTGGGTTCCTACGAGCAGTACTTC
NA | TRBJ2-7 | TRBV5-5 | NA | CASSLEQHLTRPYGQCF | TGTGCCAGCAGCTTGGAGCAACACCTGACTCGGCCCTACGGTCAGTGCTTC
once | TRBJ1-1 | TRBV11-2 | TRBD1 | CASSKWAGGMKTEAFF | TGTGCCAGTAGTAAATGGGCAGGGGGAATGAAAACTGAAGCTTTCTTT
NA | TRBJ2-7 | TRBV7-2 | NA | CASSFFSGSSCEQYF | TGTGCCAGCAGCTTCTTTTCGGGGAGCTCCTGCGAGCAGTACTTC
few | TRBJ1-5 | TRBV7-6 | TRBD1 | CASSLGQGGGQPQHF | TGTGCCAGCAGCTTAGGACAGGGAGGAGGTCAGCCCCAGCATTTT
NA | TRBJ2-7 | TRBV11-2 | NA | CASSFGRDIVIPYEQYF | TGTGCCAGCAGCTTTGGGCGCGACATAGTAATCCCCTACGAGCAGTACTTC
NA | TRBJ2-7 | TRBV12-5 | NA | CASEGTDSYEQYF | TGTGCCAGTGAGGGGACTGATTCCTACGAGCAGTACTTC
NA | TRBJ2-5 | TRBV29-1 | NA | CSVDDCQETQYF | TGCAGCGTTGACGACTGCCAAGAGACCCAGTATTTC
many | TRBJ2-5 | TRBV5-6 | TRBD1 | CASSFPDRGLHTQYF | TGTGCCAGCAGCTTTCCGGACAGGGGGCTCCATACCCAGTACTTC
NA | TRBJ1-1 | TRBV4-2 | NA | CASSQKLGMITEAFF | TGTGCCAGCAGCCAAAAACTGGGGATGATCACTGAAGCTTTCTTT
NA | TRBJ2-7 | TRBV4-2 | NA | CASSQEAVSYEQYF | TGTGCCAGCAGCCAAGAAGCAGTATCCTACGAGCAGTACTTC
NA | TRBJ2-2 | TRBV6-1 | TRBD1 | CASSEGRQGDTTRELLF | TGTGCCAGCAGTGAAGGGAGACAGGGGGATACCACCCGGGAGCTGTTATTT
once | TRBJ2-7 | TRBV4-1 | NA | CTSSSRGDEQYF | TGCACCAGCAGCTCAAGGGGGGACGAGCAATACTTC
once | TRBJ2-1 | TRBV6-1 | NA | CVSSVWWLGTYNEQFF | TGTGTCAGCAGTGTATGGTGGCTGGGGACCTACAATGAGCAGTTCTTC
many | TRBJ2-1 | TRBV5-4 | TRBD1 | CASSSEGDRLNEQFF | TGTGCCAGCAGCTCCGAGGGGGACAGGCTCAATGAGCAGTTCTTC
few | TRBJ1-1 | TRBV30 | NA | CAWKKQGLTEAFF | TGTGCCTGGAAGAAGCAGGGTTTGACTGAAGCTTTCTTT
NA | TRBJ1-2 | TRBV29-1 | TRBD1 | CSVAGQGYSYTF | TGCAGCGTTGCGGGACAGGGGTATAGTTACACCTTC
many | TRBJ2-7 | TRBV5-1 | TRBD2 | CASSLRWVAGGPVYEQYF | TGCGCCAGCAGCTTGAGGTGGGTAGCGGGAGGGCCAGTCTACGAGCAGTACTTC
NA | TRBJ2-3 | TRBV4-2 | NA | CASSQESAPRTDTQYF | TGTGCCAGCAGCCAAGAGTCAGCCCCTCGCACAGATACGCAGTATTTT
NA | TRBJ2-7 | TRBV12-3/TRBV12-4 | TRBD1 | CASSSKGQGLSLCYEQYF | TGTGCCAGCAGTTCAAAGGGACAGGGGCTATCTCTCTGCTACGAGCAGTACTTC
few | TRBJ2-1 | TRBV12-3/TRBV12-4 | NA | CASSFGEGNEQFF | TGTGCCAGCAGTTTTGGCGAAGGCAATGAGCAGTTCTTC
NA | TRBJ2-3 | TRBV4-1 | TRBD1 | CASIQGSDRDAYTQYF | TGCGCCAGCATCCAAGGATCGGACAGGGACGCATATACGCAGTATTTT
many | TRBJ2-5 | TRBV5-4 | NA | CASRKGGRGEETQYF | TGTGCCAGCCGAAAGGGGGGGAGGGGCGAAGAGACCCAGTACTTC
NA | TRBJ2-2 | TRBV5-4 | TRBD2 | CASSLNGGRLGGELFF | TGTGCCAGCAGCTTGAACGGCGGGAGACTGGGCGGGGAGCTGTTTTTT
few | TRBJ2-7 | TRBV4-2 | NA | CVSSQDRLVSTEQYF | TGTGTCAGCAGCCAAGATAGGCTAGTAAGTACCGAACAGTACTTC
NA | TRBJ2-5 | TRBV19 | NA | CAANSGLNQETQYF | TGTGCCGCAAATAGCGGATTAAATCAAGAGACCCAGTACTTC
NA | TRBJ2-1 | TRBV11-2 | NA | CASNLGPGDVPEQFF | TGCGCCAGCAACTTAGGTCCAGGGGATGTTCCTGAGCAGTTCTTC
NA | TRBJ2-7 | TRBV11-2 | TRBD2 | CASSLGLGMSYEQYF | TGTGCTAGCAGCTTAGGACTAGGAATGTCCTACGAGCAGTACTTC
NA | TRBJ2-7 | TRBV5-6 | TRBD2 | CASSLGASGVSSYEHYF | TGTGCCAGCAGCTTGGGCGCTAGCGGGGTTTCCTCCTACGAGCACTACTTC
NA | TRBJ2-1 | TRBV11-2 | NA | CACSLDRLAMGFF | TGTGCCTGCAGCTTGGATCGGTTGGCGATGGGGTTCTTC
NA | TRBJ2-5 | TRBV5-5 | NA | CASSSYGPVQETQHF | TGTGCCAGTAGCTCGTACGGACCAGTACAAGAGACCCAGCACTTC
NA | TRBJ1-6 | TRBV18 | NA | CASSPEGYSPLHF | TGTGCCAGCTCACCCGAGGGGTACTCACCCCTCCACTTT
NA | TRBJ2-6 | TRBV6-5 | NA | CASTEWGVIVLSF | TGTGCCAGCACCGAGTGGGGGGTCATCGTCCTGAGTTTC
NA | TRBJ2-1 | TRBV4-3 | TRBD2 | CASSRDRGGLGSNEQFF | TGCGCCAGCAGCCGAGACCGGGGGGGACTAGGTTCCAATGAGCAGTTCTTC
NA | TRBJ2-6 | TRBV5-5 | NA | CDSSLVPPNSGANVLTF | TGTGACAGCAGCTTGGTTCCTCCCAACTCTGGGGCCAACGTCCTGACTTTC
many | TRBJ2-7 | TRBV19 | NA | CASSKTNPSYEQYF | TGTGCCAGTAGTAAGACTAACCCTTCCTACGAGCAGTACTTC
many | TRBJ2-1 | TRBV10-3 | TRBD2 | CAISPGLAGGVNEQFF | TGTGCCATCAGCCCGGGACTAGCGGGAGGGGTCAATGAGCAGTTCTTC
few | TRBJ2-5 | TRBV29-1 | NA | CSVEHSGGAQYF | TGCAGTGTTGAGCACAGTGGAGGGGCCCAGTACTTC
NA | TRBJ2-4 | TRBV12-3/TRBV12-4 | NA | CASSLVRNDKDIQYF | TGTGCCAGCAGTTTAGTCCGGAATGACAAAGACATTCAGTACTTC
NA | TRBJ2-1 | TRBV4-1 | TRBD2 | CASSSSDSGLAGGPGNGQFF | TGCGCCAGCAGCTCCTCAGACAGTGGACTAGCGGGAGGGCCGGGAAATGGGCAGTTCTTC
medium-sized | TRBJ2-1 | TRBV6-4 | NA | CASSERGSEDEQFF | TGTGCCAGCAGTGAACGTGGGAGTGAAGATGAGCAGTTCTTC
NA | TRBJ1-1 | TRBV12-5 | NA | CASDLAKNRDKDTEAFF | TGTGCTAGTGATTTGGCTAAAAACCGGGACAAAGACACTGAAGCTTTCTTT
NA | TRBJ1-1 | TRBV4-2 | TRBD1 | CACSQENGQGFLTEALF | TGTGCCTGCAGCCAAGAGAACGGACAGGGTTTTTTGACTGAAGCTCTCTTT
many | TRBJ2-2 | TRBV7-9 | NA | CASSLAQTGNTGELFF | TGTGCCAGCAGCTTAGCGCAAACAGGGAACACCGGGGAGCTGTTTTTT
NA | TRBJ2-3 | TRBV5-4 | NA | CSSSQNERSVF | TGTTCCAGCAGCCAGAACGAAAGGTCAGTTTTT
few | TRBJ1-5 | TRBV28 | NA | CASRLRITGLNNQPQHF | TGTGCCAGCCGCCTGCGGATAACGGGGCTTAACAATCAGCCCCAGCATTTT
NA | TRBJ2-6 | TRBV6-5 | NA | CACSYSQDLSGANVLTF | TGTGCCTGCAGTTACTCTCAGGATTTATCTGGTGCCAACGTCCTGACTTTC
NA | TRBJ2-5 | TRBV6-6 | NA | CASSYASSWQETQYF | TGTGCCAGCAGTTACGCGTCTAGCTGGCAAGAGACTCAGTACTTC
NA | TRBJ2-2 | TRBV4-3 | NA | CASSQTLNTGELLF | TGCGCCAGCAGTCAGACATTGAACACCGGGGAGCTGCTTTTT
NA | TRBJ2-2 | TRBV29-1 | NA | CSVEGHGAPGELFF | TGCAGCGTTGAGGGACATGGGGCGCCCGGGGAGCTGTTTTTT